Here is one TCR beta chain with its context. V lost 1 base and J lost 4, with 8 bases in between. This CDR3 has 14 amino acids. CDR1 and CDR2 (germline): SEHNR, FQNEAQ (reference sequence). The record originates from a study of cytomegalovirus exposure and HLA in healthy donors. The PCR used 60 Vbeta and 13 Jbeta primers. Data came from immunoSEQ multiplex PCR; TCRdb stores just in-frame clones and leaves some out. The repertoire includes around 170,000 clones, over 60% of them detected once, and around 5.7% sits in the top ten. This rearrangement joins TRBV7-9 to TRBJ1-5; TRBD1 is a possible D gene (5 bases). The sequenced material came from PBMCs. The receptor's source is a man between 35 and 55 years old in good health and CMV-seronegative. CDR3 amino acids: CASSLGTINQPQHF. The CDR3 DNA is TGTGCCAGCAGCTTAGGGACAATTAATCAGCCCCAGCATTTT.